Below, 18 T cell receptor beta chains from the same sample are listed, as sequenced in a study of breast tumors, draining lymph nodes, adjacent tissues. Breast cancer patients provided tissue from their axillary draining lymph nodes. TCRdb used MiXCR to reprocess the multiplex PCR reads, holding one entry per CDR3 protein. The sample has some 140,000 distinct CDR3 sequences, over 20% seen once. Specimen: axillary lymph node tissue. These receptors all come from a female donor with breast cancer. Some clones in this sample may be carry-over from other donors' samples.

Points on this clonotype: A much bigger clone sits one base away, suggesting this may be a read error. CDR3 nucleotides: TGCAGCGTTGTTGGGAGGGTCTATGGCTACACCTTC. This translates into CSVVGRVYGYTF. The V call is TRBV29-1, the J call TRBJ1-2; no firm D call. Deletions cut 4 bases from V and 4 bases from J, with 10 bases between. The CDR3 has 12 amino acids. CDR1 and CDR2 (germline): SQVTM, ANQGSEA.

This chain joins TRBV4-1 and TRBJ2-2; 10 nucleotides agree with TRBD1. Germline loops: CDR1 MGHRA, CDR2 YSYEKL. V gave up 3 bases and J gave up 9 bases; unmatched junction bases: 7. This CDR3 comprises 15 residues. This CDR3 reads CASSQTGGPRRELFF. Written as DNA, the CDR3 is TGCGCCAGCAGCCAGACAGGGGGCCCCCGGAGGGAGCTGTTTTTT.

There are many counts of this clonotype. CDR3 protein: CASGLGPGYPGELFF. In nucleotides, the CDR3 is TGTGCTAGTGGTTTGGGGCCAGGGTATCCCGGGGAGCTGTTTTTT. The chain has TRBV12-5 and TRBJ2-2; maybe TRBD1 (5 bases). In germline, CDR1 is LGHNT, CDR2 FRNRAP. This CDR3 has 15 amino acids. The V end lost 1 base, the J end lost 6 bases, and 12 bases lay between the germline ends.

A word on this clonotype: A much larger clone differs by one base, so this may be a read error. The CDR3: CASSGGRDGANVLTF. Written as DNA, the CDR3 is TGTGCCAGCAGTGGCGGCAGGGATGGGGCCAACGTCCTGACTTTC. V and J are TRBV2 and TRBJ2-6; maybe TRBD1 (5 bases). The germline V gene has CDR1 SNHLY and CDR2 FYNNEI. V lost 4 bases and J lost 3, with 10 bases in between. CDR3 length equals 15 residues.

This clonotype was recorded at least ten times. This sequence joins TRBV7-9 and TRBJ2-1; D possibly corresponds to TRBD1 (5 bases). V was clipped by 3 bases and J by 8 bases, with 14 bases between them. The V gene's germline CDR1 is SEHNR and CDR2 FQNEAQ (reference sequence). This CDR3 spans 14 amino acids. The DNA for the CDR3 is TGTGCCAGCAGCTTTTGGCGAGAAGGGGATGAGCAGTTCTTC. This sequence encodes CASSFWREGDEQFF.

This clonotype was recorded at least ten times. This rearrangement joins TRBV20-1 to TRBJ2-7; 9 positions agree with TRBD1. The CDR3 length is 14 residues. CDR1 is DFQATT and CDR2 is SNEGSKA in the germline V gene (reference sequence). The V gene end was trimmed by 7 bases and the J gene end by 5 bases; junction bases not matched to a gene: 12. CDR3 region: CSETRLGQGHEQYF. The CDR3 nucleotides are TGCAGTGAAACCCGGCTGGGACAGGGCCACGAGCAGTACTTC.

This clonotype came up once. A much larger clone lies one base from this, so it may be a read error. DNA for the CDR3: TGTGCCGGCAGTCGGGACAACGACCGTGATACGCAGTATTTT. Translation gives CAGSRDNDRDTQYF. This chain uses TRBV6-1 with TRBJ2-3, with a possible D match to TRBD1 (6 bases). There are 14 residues in the CDR3. Germline assignment: CDR1 MNHNS and CDR2 SASEGT.

The chain uses TRBV5-1 and TRBJ2-3; 7 nucleotides match TRBD2. V was clipped by 3 bases and J by 7 bases; unmatched bases: 5. The length of the CDR3 is 13 residues. From germline, CDR1 is SGHRS and CDR2 YFSETQ. CDR3 loop: CASSSSGTNTQYF. Here the CDR3 DNA reads TGCGCCAGCAGCTCCTCAGGGACTAATACGCAGTATTTT.

This clonotype was detected ten times or more. This chain connects TRBV2 to TRBJ1-2, with D perhaps TRBD1 (5 bases). This CDR3 spans 11 amino acids. Per the germline V gene, CDR1 is SNHLY and CDR2 is FYNNEI. V lost 8 bases and J lost 8, with 12 bases in between. This CDR3 is CASRGLIGYTF. CDR3 nucleotides: TGTGCCAGCCGGGGCTTGATAGGCTACACCTTC.

This clonotype was found many times. The chain carries TRBV19 and TRBJ2-7; the match to TRBD2 covers 7 bases. Germline values: CDR1 LNHDA, CDR2 SQIVND (reference sequence). The junction had 8 bases not matched to a gene; V was cut back by 4 bases and J by 5 bases. This CDR3 is built from 14 residues. For the CDR3, the DNA is TGTGCCAGTAGTACAGGGAGGGTGGAAGACGAGCAGTACTTC. Its protein is CASSTGRVEDEQYF.

As regards this clonotype: Just one base apart from a much larger clone, this may be a read error. This sequence joins TRBV20-1 and TRBJ2-1; TRBD2 agrees at 15 bases. CDR3 size: 14 residues. The germline V gene encodes CDR1 DFQATT and CDR2 SNEGSKA (reference sequence). The V gene end was trimmed by 3 bases and the J gene end by 9 bases; junction bases not matched to a gene: 3. CDR3 sequence reads: CSARPGLAGGEQFF. CDR3 sequence (DNA): TGCAGTGCTAGGCCGGGACTAGCGGGAGGTGAGCAGTTCTTC.

In its sample, this clonotype was seen many times. The chain couples TRBV19 to TRBJ2-1; 7 bases fit TRBD1. V lost 6 bases and J lost 5; bases outside the gene matches: 13. Germline values: CDR1 LNHDA, CDR2 SQIVND (reference sequence). The CDR3 is made up of 16 amino acids. The CDR3 loop is CASSRGFGGYDNEQFF. The CDR3 DNA is TGTGCCAGTAGCAGGGGGTTTGGCGGGTATGACAATGAGCAGTTCTTC.

At least ten counts were recorded for this clonotype. The chain employs TRBV27 and TRBJ2-7; D is possibly TRBD2 (6 bases). The CDR3 runs 17 residues. Per germline, CDR1 MNHEY and CDR2 SMNVEV (reference sequence). Deletions cut 3 bases from V and 2 bases from J, with 20 bases between. The CDR3 is CASSFRVWDSKPYEQYF. Written as DNA, the CDR3 is TGTGCCAGCAGTTTTAGGGTATGGGACTCAAAGCCCTACGAGCAGTACTTC.

There are many counts of this clonotype. The V and J genes are TRBV24-1 and TRBJ2-3, with 10 positions matching TRBD1. This CDR3 region has 16 residues. The ends lost 1 base at V and 6 bases at J; junction bases unmatched: 6. Germline CDR1 and CDR2: KGHDR and SFDVKD. The CDR3 spells CATSDLSDRGLDTQYF. In DNA, the CDR3 is TGTGCCACCAGTGATTTATCGGACAGGGGGTTGGATACGCAGTATTTT.

About this clonotype itself: With a much larger clone just one base away, this may be a read error. In this CDR3 the conserved last residue, phenylalanine or tryptophan, is missing, so a read error is likely. The chain recombines TRBV5-4 with TRBJ2-7; D call uncertain. The V and J ends lost 0 bases and 5 bases respectively, with 9 bases between them. This CDR3 has 13 amino acids. In germline, CDR1 is SGHNT, CDR2 YYREEE (reference sequence). The CDR3 loop is CASSLVPLDEQYL. Written as DNA, the CDR3 is TGTGCCAGCAGCTTGGTCCCCTTGGACGAGCAGTACCTC.

Concerning this clonotype: A much bigger clone sits one base away, suggesting this may be a read error. The CDR3 end shows no conserved phenylalanine or tryptophan, and so a read error is likely. The rearrangement uses TRBV30 and TRBJ2-5; TRBD2 aligns across 7 bases. Germline loops: CDR1 GTSNPN, CDR2 SVGIG (reference sequence). V trimming: 1 base; J trimming: 5 bases; junction bases outside the gene matches: 10. CDR3 size: 15 residues. This CDR3 reads CAWSGGGGSTETQYI. CDR3 bases: TGTGCCTGGAGTGGAGGTGGCGGGAGCACTGAGACCCAGTACATC.

This chain connects TRBV9 to TRBJ1-6, with TRBD1 matching 7 bases. V lost 3 bases to trimming and J lost 6 bases; unmatched junction nucleotides: 6. Per the germline V gene, CDR1 is SGDLS and CDR2 is YYNGEE. CDR3 size: 15 residues. CDR3 in amino acids: CASSGAGQINSPLHF. CDR3 bases: TGTGCCAGCAGCGGAGCGGGACAGATTAATTCACCCCTCCACTTT.

This clonotype was counted ten times or more. The rearrangement uses TRBV7-8 and TRBJ2-5, with D possibly matching TRBD2 (5 bases). This CDR3 has 14 amino acids. Germline CDR1 and CDR2: SGHVS and FQNEAQ. With 6 bases removed from V and 4 bases from J, the gap between germline ends came to 15 bases. In nucleotides, the CDR3 is TGTGCCAGCAGTCCCGGGGTCGGCGGAGAGACCCAGTACTTC. Amino acids: CASSPGVGGETQYF.